This T cell receptor beta chain derives from a study of OX40 agonist ivuxolimab in advanced cancers. For the study at large: Patients were given ivuxolimab, an antibody that agonizes OX40 (CD134).

The study's findings and limits: Low normalized T-cell clonal expansion was additionally recorded for some nonresponders. Partial responders at 0.1-3.0 mg/kg had among the lowest clonal expansion.

This table comes from immunoSEQ multiplex PCR, and its TCRdb copy is limited to in-frame clones, with some not included. This sample has some 66,000 clones; around nine tenths occur once, and the top ten carry 0.3% to 0.4%. V lost 5 bases and J lost 0, with 17 bases in between. The CDR3 extends over 16 amino acids. Looked up from germline, CDR1 is WSHSY and CDR2 is SAAADI. Worth noting for this clone: Antigen unknown.

The sequences come from CD4+ or CD8+ T cells sorted from blood, collected in a trial of the OX40 agonist ivuxolimab. This chain joins TRBV10-2 and TRBJ2-7; the D gene could be TRBD1 or TRBD2 (7 bases each). This TCR was recovered from an adult with an advanced solid tumor such as melanoma, head and neck, liver or kidney cancer. The CDR3 nucleotides are TGCGCCAGCAGTACCGGCCAGGGGGGGCCCTCCTACGAGCAGTACTTC. This translates into CASSTGQGGPSYEQYF.